The clone carrying this TCR beta chain is termed large (0.1 to 1%). Antigen specificity is unknown. This sample is drawn from a study of T cells in localized non-small cell lung cancer. CDR1 is SGHNT, CDR2 YENEEA, per germline. Germline trimming cut 5 bases from V and 8 bases from J; bases unmatched to any gene: 7. CDR3 length equals 14 residues. The study, taken as a whole, reports: Within adjacent lung there appeared a median approximately 60 of the top 100 tumor clones.

Only in-frame clones appear in the TCRdb table, and some are missing; sequencing was by immunoSEQ multiplex PCR. The sample yields more than 1,500 clones, over 20% seen once. The source is a female donor older than 55 with stage II lung adenocarcinoma. Sequencing used lung tumor tissue, obtained before any cancer treatment. The V and J genes are TRBV11-3 and TRBJ1-4; 8 bases agree with TRBD1. For the CDR3, the DNA is TGTGCCAGCAGCCGAGACAGGGGCGGGGAAAAACTGTTTTTT. Translated, it gives CASSRDRGGEKLFF.